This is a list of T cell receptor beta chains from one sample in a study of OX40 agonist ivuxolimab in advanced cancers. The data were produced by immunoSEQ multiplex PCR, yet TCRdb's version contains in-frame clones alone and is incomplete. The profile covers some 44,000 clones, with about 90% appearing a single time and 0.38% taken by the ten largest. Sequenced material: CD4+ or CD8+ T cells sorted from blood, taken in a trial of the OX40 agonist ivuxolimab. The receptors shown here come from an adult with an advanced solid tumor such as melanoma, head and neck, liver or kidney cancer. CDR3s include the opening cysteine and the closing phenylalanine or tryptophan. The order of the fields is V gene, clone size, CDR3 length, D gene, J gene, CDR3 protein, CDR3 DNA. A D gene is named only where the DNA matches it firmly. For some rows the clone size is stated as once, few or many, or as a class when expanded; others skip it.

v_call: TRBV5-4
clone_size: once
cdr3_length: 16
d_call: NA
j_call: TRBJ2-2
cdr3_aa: CASSYLGGFNTGELFF
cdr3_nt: TGTGCCAGCAGTTATCTAGGGGGGTTTAACACCGGGGAGCTGTTTTTT

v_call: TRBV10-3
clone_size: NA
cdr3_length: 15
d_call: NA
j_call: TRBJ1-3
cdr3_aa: CAITATVSSGNTIYF
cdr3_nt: TGTGCCATCACCGCGACAGTTAGCTCTGGAAACACCATATATTTT

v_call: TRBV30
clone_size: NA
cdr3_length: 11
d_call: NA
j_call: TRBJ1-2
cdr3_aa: CAWSSSYGYTF
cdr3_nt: TGTGCCTGGAGTTCCTCCTATGGCTACACCTTC

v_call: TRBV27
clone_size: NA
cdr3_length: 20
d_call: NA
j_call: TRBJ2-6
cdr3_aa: CASSLNPTEIANSGANVLTF
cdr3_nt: TGTGCCAGCAGTTTAAACCCGACAGAGATCGCCAACTCTGGGGCCAACGTCCTGACTTTC

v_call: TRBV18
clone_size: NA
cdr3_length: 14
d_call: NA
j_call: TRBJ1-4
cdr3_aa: CASSPPGRNEKLFF
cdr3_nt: TGTGCCAGCTCACCACCCGGCAGAAATGAAAAACTGTTTTTT

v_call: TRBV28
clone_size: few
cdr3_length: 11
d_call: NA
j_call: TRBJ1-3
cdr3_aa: CASSLGNTIYF
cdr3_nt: TGTGCCAGCAGTTTGGGAAACACCATATATTTT

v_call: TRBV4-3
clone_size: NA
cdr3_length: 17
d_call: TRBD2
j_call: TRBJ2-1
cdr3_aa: CASSPSLSGGAYNEQFF
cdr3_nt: TGCGCCAGCAGCCCCTCATTAAGCGGGGGGGCCTACAATGAGCAGTTCTTC

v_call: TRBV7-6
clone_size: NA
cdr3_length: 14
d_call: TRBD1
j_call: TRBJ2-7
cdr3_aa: CASSPGTGAPEQYF
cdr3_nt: TGTGCCAGCAGCCCAGGGACAGGGGCCCCCGAGCAGTACTTC

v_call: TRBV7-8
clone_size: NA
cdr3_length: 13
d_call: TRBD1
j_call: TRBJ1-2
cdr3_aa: CASSSTGGAVDTF
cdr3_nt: TGTGCCAGCAGCTCAACAGGGGGCGCGGTAGACACCTTC

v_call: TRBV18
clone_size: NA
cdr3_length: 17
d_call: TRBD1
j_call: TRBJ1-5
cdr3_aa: CASSPQGSGGSDQPQHF
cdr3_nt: TGTGCCAGCTCACCACAGGGCTCAGGGGGTTCGGATCAGCCCCAGCATTTT

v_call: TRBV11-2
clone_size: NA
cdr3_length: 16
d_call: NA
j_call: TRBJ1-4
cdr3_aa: CASSFMSRVANEKLFF
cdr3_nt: TGTGCCAGCAGCTTTATGTCCCGGGTTGCTAATGAAAAACTGTTTTTT

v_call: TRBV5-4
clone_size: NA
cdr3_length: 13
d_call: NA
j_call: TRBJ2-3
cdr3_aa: CASSFLDGDTQYF
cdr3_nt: TGTGCCAGCAGCTTCCTGGATGGAGATACGCAGTATTTT

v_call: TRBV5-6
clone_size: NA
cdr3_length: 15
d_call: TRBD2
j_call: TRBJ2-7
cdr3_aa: CASSLVRAGGYEQYF
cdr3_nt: TGTGCCAGCAGCTTGGTGCGAGCGGGAGGGTACGAGCAGTACTTC

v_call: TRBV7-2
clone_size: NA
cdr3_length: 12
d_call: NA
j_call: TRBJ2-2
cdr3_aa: CVETRNTGELFF
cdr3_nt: TGTGTCGAGACACGGAACACCGGGGAGCTGTTTTTT

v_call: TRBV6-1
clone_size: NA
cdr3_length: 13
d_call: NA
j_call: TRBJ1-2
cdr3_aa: CASSELTVYGYTF
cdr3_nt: TGTGCCAGCAGTGAACTGACAGTCTATGGCTACACCTTC

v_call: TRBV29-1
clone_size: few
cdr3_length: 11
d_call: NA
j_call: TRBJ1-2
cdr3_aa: CSVDDSYGYTF
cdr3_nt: TGCAGCGTCGACGACAGCTATGGCTACACCTTC

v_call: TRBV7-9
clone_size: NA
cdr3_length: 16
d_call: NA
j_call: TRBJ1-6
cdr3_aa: CASSLDEQAASSPLHF
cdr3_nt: TGTGCCAGCAGCTTAGATGAACAGGCTGCGAGTTCACCCCTCCACTTT

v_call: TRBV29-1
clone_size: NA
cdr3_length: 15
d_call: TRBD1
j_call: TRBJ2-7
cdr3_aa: CSGGSGTGGSGEQYF
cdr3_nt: TGCAGCGGTGGGTCCGGGACAGGGGGCTCAGGCGAGCAGTACTTC

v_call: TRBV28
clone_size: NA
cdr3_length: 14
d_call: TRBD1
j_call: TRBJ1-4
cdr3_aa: CASRTGGTNEKLFF
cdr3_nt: TGTGCCAGCAGAACAGGGGGTACTAATGAAAAACTGTTTTTT

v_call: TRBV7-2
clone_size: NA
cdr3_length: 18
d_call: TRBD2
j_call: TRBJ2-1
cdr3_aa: CASSLYGKGAGVYNEQFF
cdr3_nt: TGTGCCAGCAGCTTATATGGGAAGGGAGCGGGAGTCTACAATGAGCAGTTCTTC

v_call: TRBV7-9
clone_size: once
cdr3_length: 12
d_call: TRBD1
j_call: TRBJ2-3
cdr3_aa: CASRQTGVTQYF
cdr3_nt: TGTGCCAGCAGACAGACAGGGGTTACGCAGTATTTT

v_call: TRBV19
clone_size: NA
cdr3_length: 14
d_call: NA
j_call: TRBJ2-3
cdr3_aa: CASSIDDSTDTQYF
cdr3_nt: TGTGCCAGTAGTATAGACGACAGCACAGATACGCAGTATTTT